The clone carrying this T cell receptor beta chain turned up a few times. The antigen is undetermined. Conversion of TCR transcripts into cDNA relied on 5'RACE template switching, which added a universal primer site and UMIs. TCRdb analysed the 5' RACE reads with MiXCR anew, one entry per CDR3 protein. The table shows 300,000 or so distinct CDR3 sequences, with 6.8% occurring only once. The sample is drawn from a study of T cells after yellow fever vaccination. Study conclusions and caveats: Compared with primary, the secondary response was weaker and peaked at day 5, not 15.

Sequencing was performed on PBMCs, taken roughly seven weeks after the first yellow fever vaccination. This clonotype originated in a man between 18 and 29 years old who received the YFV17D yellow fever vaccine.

DNA of the CDR3: TGCGCCAGCAGCCAAACAGGGTGGAGGGAGACCCAGTACTTC. Its protein product is CASSQTGWRETQYF. V gene TRBV4-1 combines with J gene TRBJ2-5; a possible D gene is TRBD1 (6 bases). Germline CDR1 is MGHRA and CDR2 is YSYEKL. The germline V and J ends were trimmed by 2 bases and 5 bases, with 12 bases remaining between them. The CDR3 extends over 14 amino acids.